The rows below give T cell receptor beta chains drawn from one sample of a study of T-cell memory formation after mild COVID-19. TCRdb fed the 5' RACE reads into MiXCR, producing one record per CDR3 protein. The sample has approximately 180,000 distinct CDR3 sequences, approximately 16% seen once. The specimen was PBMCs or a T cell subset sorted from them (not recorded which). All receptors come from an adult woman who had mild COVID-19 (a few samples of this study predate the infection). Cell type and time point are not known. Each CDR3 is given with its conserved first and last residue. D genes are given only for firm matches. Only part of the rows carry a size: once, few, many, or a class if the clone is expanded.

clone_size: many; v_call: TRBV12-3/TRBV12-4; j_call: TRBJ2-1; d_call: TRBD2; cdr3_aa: CASRLNSGGQQFF; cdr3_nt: TGTGCCAGCAGGCTGAATAGCGGGGGGCAACAGTTCTTC
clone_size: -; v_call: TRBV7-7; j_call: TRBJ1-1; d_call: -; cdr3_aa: CASSAGLDTEAFF; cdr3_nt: TGTGCTAGCAGCGCAGGGCTGGACACTGAAGCTTTCTTT
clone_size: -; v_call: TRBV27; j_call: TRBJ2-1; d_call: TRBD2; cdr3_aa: CASSSGTSGGVYNEQFF; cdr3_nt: TGTGCCAGCAGTTCCGGGACTAGCGGGGGGGTTTACAATGAGCAGTTCTTC
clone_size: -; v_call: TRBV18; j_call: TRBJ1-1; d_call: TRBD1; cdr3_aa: CASSPRTGLSLMNTEAFF; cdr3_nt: TGTGCCAGCTCACCAAGGACAGGTCTATCCCTCATGAACACTGAAGCTTTCTTT
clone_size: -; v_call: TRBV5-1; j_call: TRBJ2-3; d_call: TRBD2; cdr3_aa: CASSPPLLAETDTQYF; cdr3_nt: TGCGCCAGCAGCCCACCCCTACTAGCGGAGACAGATACGCAGTATTTT
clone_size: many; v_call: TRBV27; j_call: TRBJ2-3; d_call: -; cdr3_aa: CASSLTTLTDTQYF; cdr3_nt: TGTGCCAGCAGTTTGACAACACTCACAGATACGCAGTATTTT
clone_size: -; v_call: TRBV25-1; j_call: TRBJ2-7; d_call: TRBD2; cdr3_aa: CASLTLAGDEQYF; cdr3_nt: TGTGCCAGCTTAACACTAGCGGGGGACGAGCAGTACTTC
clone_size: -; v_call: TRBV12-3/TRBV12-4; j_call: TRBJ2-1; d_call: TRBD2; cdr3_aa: CASSLRGLAWIYNEQFF; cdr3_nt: TGTGCCAGCAGTTTAAGAGGACTAGCGTGGATCTACAATGAGCAGTTCTTC
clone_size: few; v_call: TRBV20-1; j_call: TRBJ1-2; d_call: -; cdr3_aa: CSARKGLSYGYTF; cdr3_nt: TGCAGTGCTAGGAAAGGGCTCAGCTATGGCTACACCTTC
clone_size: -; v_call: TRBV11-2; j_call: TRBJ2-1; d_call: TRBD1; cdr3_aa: CASSLGPKDRGVF; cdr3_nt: TGTGCCAGCAGCTTAGGTCCGAAGGACAGGGGCGTCTTC
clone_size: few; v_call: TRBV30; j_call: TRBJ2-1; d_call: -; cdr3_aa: CAWSTGSTSYNEQFF; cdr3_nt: TGTGCCTGGAGTACCGGGAGTACATCCTACAATGAGCAGTTCTTC
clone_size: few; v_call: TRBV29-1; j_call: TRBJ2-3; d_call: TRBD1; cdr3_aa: CSARDRGTTDTQYF; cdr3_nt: TGCAGCGCACGGGACAGGGGGACCACAGATACGCAGTATTTT
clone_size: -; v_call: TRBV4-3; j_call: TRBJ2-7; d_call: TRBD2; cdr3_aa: CASSQERVTSGRSYEQYF; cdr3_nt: TGCGCCAGCAGCCAAGAAAGGGTTACTAGCGGGAGAAGCTACGAGCAGTACTTC
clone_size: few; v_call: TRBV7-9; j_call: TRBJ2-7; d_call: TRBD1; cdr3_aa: CASSSRQGLVHEQYF; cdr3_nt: TGTGCCAGCAGCTCGCGACAGGGTTTGGTCCACGAGCAGTACTTC
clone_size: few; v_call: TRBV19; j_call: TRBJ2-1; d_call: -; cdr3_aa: CASSLSLLNEQFF; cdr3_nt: TGTGCCAGTAGTCTTTCCCTGCTTAATGAGCAGTTCTTC
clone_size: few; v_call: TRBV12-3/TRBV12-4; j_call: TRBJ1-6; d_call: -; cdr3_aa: CASMSRRNVGSPLHF; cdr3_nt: TGTGCCAGCATGTCTCGCCGCAACGTTGGGTCACCCCTCCACTTT
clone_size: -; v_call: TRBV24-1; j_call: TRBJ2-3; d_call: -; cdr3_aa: CATSDLPRQGTDTQYF; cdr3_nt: TGTGCCACCAGTGATTTACCCCGACAGGGCACAGATACGCAGTATTTT
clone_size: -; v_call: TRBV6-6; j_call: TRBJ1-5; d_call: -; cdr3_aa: CASSYAGESSNQPQHF; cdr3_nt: TGTGCCAGCAGTTACGCGGGGGAATCTTCCAATCAGCCCCAGCATTTT
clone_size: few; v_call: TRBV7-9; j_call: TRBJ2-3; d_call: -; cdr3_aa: CASSRGGPARLTDTQYF; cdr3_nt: TGTGCCAGCAGCCGGGGCGGGCCGGCTAGACTCACAGATACGCAGTATTTT
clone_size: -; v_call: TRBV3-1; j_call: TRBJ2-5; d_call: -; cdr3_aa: CASSLHQGQETQYF; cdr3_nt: TGTGCCAGCAGCCTCCACCAGGGTCAAGAGACCCAGTACTTC
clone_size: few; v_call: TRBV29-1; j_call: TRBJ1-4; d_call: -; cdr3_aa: CSVEEPIGAGGEKLFF; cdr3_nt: TGCAGCGTTGAAGAGCCCATCGGGGCAGGAGGAGAAAAACTGTTTTTT
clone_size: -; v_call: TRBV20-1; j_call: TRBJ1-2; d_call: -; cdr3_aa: CSARDSQLPYGYTF; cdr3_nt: TGCAGTGCTAGAGATTCCCAGCTTCCGTATGGCTACACCTTC
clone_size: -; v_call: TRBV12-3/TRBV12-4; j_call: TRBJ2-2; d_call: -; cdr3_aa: CASSFGLARRTGELFF; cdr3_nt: TGTGCCAGCAGTTTCGGTCTAGCAAGGAGGACCGGGGAGCTGTTTTTT
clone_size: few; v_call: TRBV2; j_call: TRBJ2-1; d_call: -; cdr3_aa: CASEATTGSYNEQFF; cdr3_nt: TGTGCCAGCGAAGCAACGACAGGCTCCTACAATGAGCAGTTCTTC
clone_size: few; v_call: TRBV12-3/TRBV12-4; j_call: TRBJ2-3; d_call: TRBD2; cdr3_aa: CASSLKASGGTDTQYF; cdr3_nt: TGTGCCAGCAGTTTAAAGGCTAGCGGGGGCACAGATACGCAGTATTTT
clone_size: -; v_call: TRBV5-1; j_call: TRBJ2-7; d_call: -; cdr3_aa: CASSPSTSAYEQYF; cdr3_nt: TGCGCCAGCAGCCCCAGCACCTCCGCGTACGAGCAGTACTTC
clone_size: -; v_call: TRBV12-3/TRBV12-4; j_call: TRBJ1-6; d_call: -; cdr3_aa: CATKGARNSPLHF; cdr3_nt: TGTGCCACCAAAGGGGCACGTAATTCACCCCTCCACTTT
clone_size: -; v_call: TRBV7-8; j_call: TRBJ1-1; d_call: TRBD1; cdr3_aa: CASSHDRGRTAEAFF; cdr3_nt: TGTGCCAGCAGCCACGACAGGGGAAGGACTGCTGAAGCTTTCTTT
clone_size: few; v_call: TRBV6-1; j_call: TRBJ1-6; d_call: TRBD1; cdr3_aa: CASREVSGGSPLHF; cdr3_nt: TGTGCCAGCAGGGAGGTCTCAGGGGGTTCACCCCTCCACTTT
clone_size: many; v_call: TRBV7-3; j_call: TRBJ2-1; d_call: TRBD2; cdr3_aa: CASSLRPGLAGGRSNEQFF; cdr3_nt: TGTGCCAGCAGCTTGCGCCCTGGACTAGCGGGGGGGCGGAGCAATGAGCAGTTCTTC
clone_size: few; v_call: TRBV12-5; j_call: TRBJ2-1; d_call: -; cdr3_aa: CASGLGSGNEQFF; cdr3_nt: TGTGCTAGTGGTTTAGGGTCTGGCAATGAGCAGTTCTTC
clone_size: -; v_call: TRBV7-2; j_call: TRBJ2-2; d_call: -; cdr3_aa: CASSRVLMGSGELFF; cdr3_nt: TGTGCCAGCAGCCGCGTACTTATGGGCTCTGGGGAGCTGTTTTTT
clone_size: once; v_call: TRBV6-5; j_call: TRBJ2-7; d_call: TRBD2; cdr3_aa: CASSYGGRAYEQYF; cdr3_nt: TGTGCCAGCAGTTACGGTGGGAGGGCCTACGAGCAGTACTTC
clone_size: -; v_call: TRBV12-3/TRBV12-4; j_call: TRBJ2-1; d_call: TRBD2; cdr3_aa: CASSRTSSHNNEQFF; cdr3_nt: TGTGCCAGCAGCCGGACTAGCTCCCACAACAATGAGCAGTTCTTC
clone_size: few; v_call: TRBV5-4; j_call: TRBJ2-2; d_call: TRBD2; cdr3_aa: CASIAGGPNTGELFF; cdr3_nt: TGTGCCAGCATCGCGGGGGGGCCTAACACCGGGGAGCTGTTTTTT
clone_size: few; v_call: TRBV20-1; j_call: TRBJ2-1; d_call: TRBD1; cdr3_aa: CSAITGTAFDEQFF; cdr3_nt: TGCAGTGCAATTACCGGGACAGCCTTTGATGAGCAGTTCTTC
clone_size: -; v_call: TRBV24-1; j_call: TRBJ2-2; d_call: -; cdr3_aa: CATSGRLNTGELFF; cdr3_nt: TGTGCCACCAGTGGAAGGTTGAACACCGGGGAGCTGTTTTTT
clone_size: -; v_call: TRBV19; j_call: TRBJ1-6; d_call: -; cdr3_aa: CASTEIGYSYNSPLHF; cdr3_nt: TGTGCCAGTACCGAAATAGGGTACTCCTATAATTCACCCCTCCACTTT
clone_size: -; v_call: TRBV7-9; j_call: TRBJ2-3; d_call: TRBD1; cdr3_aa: CASSSRQGARDTQYF; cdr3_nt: TGTGCCAGCAGCAGTAGACAGGGGGCGCGAGATACGCAGTATTTT
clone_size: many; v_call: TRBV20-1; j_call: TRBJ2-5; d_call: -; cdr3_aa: CSATGTTNGETQYF; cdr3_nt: TGCAGTGCTACCGGCACAACAAACGGAGAGACCCAGTACTTC
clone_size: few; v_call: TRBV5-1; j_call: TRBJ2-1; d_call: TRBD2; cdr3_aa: CASSLGSGGLNEQFF; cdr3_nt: TGCGCCAGCAGCTTGGGGTCGGGGGGGCTCAATGAGCAGTTCTTC
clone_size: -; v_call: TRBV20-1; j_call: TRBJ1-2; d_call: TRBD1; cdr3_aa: CSASPGTGSHGYTF; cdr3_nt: TGCAGTGCTAGCCCCGGGACAGGGTCGCATGGCTACACCTTC
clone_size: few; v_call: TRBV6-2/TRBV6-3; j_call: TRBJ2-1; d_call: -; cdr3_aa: CASRVNVRTYNEQFF; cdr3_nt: TGTGCCAGCAGAGTTAATGTTCGTACCTACAATGAGCAGTTCTTC
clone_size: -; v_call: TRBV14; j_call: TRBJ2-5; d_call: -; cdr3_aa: CASSQGAWPGETQYF; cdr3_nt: TGTGCCAGCAGCCAAGGCGCCTGGCCGGGGGAGACCCAGTACTTC
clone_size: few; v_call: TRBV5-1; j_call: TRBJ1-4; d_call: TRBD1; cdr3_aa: CASSSRQGPGEKLFF; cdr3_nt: TGCGCCAGCAGCTCTCGACAGGGTCCCGGGGAAAAACTGTTTTTT
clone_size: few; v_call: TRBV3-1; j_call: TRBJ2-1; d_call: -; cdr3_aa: CASGWDNEQFF; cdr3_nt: TGTGCCAGCGGCTGGGACAATGAGCAGTTCTTC
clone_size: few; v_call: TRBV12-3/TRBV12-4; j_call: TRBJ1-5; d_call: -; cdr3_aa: CASSSDRTGFGNQPQHF; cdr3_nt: TGTGCCAGCAGTTCCGACAGAACAGGGTTTGGCAATCAGCCCCAGCATTTT
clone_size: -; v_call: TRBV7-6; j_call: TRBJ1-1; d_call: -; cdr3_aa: CASSSIRGGRTEAFF; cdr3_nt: TGTGCCAGCAGCTCGATAAGGGGTGGTCGGACTGAAGCTTTCTTT
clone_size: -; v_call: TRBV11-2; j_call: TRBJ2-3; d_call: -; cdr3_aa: CASSLVGSGYTDTQYF; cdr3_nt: TGTGCCAGCAGCTTAGTGGGTAGCGGCTACACAGATACGCAGTATTTT
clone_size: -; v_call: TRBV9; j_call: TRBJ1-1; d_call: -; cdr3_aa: CASSGDSQLNTEAFF; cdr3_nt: TGTGCCAGCAGCGGCGACAGTCAACTGAACACTGAAGCTTTCTTT
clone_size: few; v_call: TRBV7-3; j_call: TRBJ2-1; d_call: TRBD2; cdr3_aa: CASSLTKGTSGNEQFF; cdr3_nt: TGTGCCAGCAGCTTAACGAAAGGGACTAGCGGCAATGAGCAGTTCTTC
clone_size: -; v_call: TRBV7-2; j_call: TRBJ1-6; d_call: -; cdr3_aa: CASSLIGYGNSPLHF; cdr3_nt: TGTGCCAGCAGCTTAATTGGGTACGGGAACTCACCCCTCCACTTT
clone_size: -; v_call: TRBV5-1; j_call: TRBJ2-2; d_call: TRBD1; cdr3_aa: CASSSPGQGNTGELFF; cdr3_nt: TGCGCCAGCAGCTCCCCGGGACAGGGGAACACCGGGGAGCTGTTTTTT
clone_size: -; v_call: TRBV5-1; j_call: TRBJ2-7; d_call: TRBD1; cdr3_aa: CASSSTGTGWEQYF; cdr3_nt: TGCGCCAGCAGCTCAACCGGGACAGGGTGGGAGCAGTACTTC
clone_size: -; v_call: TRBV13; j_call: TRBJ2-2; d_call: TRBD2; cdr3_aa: CASSLEAGVVTGELFF; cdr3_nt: TGTGCCAGCAGCTTAGAAGCGGGAGTGGTCACCGGGGAGCTGTTTTTT
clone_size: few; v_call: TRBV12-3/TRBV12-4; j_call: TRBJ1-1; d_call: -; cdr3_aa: CASRRGQNTEAFF; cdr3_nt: TGTGCCAGCAGGCGGGGACAGAACACTGAAGCTTTCTTT
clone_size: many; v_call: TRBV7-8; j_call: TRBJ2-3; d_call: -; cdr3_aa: CASSFTDYSTDTQYF; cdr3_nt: TGTGCCAGCAGCTTTACGGATTACAGCACAGATACGCAGTATTTT
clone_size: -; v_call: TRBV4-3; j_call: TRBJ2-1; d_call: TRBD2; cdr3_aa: CASSQDVGLAGEFF; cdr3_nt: TGCGCCAGCAGCCAAGATGTGGGACTAGCGGGTGAGTTCTTC
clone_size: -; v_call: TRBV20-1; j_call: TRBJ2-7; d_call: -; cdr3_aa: CSARSPGWYGVEQYF; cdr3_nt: TGCAGTGCTAGGTCTCCGGGGTGGTATGGGGTCGAGCAGTACTTC
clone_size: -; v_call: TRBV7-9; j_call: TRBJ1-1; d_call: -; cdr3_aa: CASSLVQGTEAFF; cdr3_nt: TGTGCCAGCAGCTTAGTCCAGGGCACTGAAGCTTTCTTT